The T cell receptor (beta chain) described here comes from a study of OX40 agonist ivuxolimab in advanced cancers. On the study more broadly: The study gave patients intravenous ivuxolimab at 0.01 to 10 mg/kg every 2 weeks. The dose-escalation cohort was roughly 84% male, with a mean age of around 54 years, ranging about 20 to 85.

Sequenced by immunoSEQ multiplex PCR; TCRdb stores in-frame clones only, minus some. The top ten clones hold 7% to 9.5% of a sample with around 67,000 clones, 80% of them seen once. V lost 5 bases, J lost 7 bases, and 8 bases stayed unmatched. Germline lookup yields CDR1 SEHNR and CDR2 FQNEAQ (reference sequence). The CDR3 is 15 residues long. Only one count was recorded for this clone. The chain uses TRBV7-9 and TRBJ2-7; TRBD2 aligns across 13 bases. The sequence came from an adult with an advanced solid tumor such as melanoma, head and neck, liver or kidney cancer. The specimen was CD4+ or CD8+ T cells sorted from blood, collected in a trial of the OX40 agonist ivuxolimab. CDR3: CASSAGLAGVREQYF. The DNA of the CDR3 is TGTGCCAGCAGCGCCGGACTAGCGGGAGTACGGGAGCAGTACTTC.